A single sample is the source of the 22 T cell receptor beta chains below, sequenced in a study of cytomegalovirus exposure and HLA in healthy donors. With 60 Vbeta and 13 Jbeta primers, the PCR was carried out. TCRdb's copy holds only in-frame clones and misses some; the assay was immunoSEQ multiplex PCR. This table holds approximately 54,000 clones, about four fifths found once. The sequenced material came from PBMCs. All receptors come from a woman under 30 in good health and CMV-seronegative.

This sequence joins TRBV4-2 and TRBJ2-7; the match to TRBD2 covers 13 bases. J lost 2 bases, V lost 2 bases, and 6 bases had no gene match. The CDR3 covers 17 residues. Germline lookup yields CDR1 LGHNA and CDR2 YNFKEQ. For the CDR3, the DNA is TGTGCCAGCAGCCAATCACCGGGACTAGCGGGACCCTACGAGCAGTACTTC. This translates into CASSQSPGLAGPYEQYF.

DNA of the CDR3: TGTGCCAGCAGCCCAAGACCTCGGGACAGTCATAGCAATCAGCCCCAGCATTTT. Protein: CASSPRPRDSHSNQPQHF. The chain recombines TRBV27 with TRBJ1-5; 7 bases agree with TRBD1. Per germline, CDR1 MNHEY and CDR2 SMNVEV (reference sequence). The CDR3 covers 18 residues. V lost 6 bases to trimming and J lost 0 bases; unmatched junction nucleotides: 14.

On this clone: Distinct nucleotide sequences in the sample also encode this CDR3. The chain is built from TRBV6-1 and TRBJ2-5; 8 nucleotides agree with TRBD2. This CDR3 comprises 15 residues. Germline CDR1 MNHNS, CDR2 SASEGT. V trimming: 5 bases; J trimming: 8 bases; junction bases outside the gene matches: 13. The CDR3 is CASSSRAGRGETQYF. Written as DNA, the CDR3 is TGTGCCAGCAGTTCCCGTGCGGGGCGGGGGGAAACCCAGTACTTC.

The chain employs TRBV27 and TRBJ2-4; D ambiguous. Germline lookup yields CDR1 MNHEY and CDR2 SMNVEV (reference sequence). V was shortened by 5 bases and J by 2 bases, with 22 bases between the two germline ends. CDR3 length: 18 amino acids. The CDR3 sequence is CASSLKASSLLTKNIQYF. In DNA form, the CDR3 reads TGTGCCAGCAGTCTAAAGGCTAGTTCCTTACTAACCAAAAACATTCAGTACTTC.

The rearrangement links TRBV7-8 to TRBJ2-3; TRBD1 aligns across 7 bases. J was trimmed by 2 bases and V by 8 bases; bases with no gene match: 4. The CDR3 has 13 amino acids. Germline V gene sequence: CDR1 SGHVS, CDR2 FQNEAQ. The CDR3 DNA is TGTGCCAGCGGGGGACAGATCACAGATACGCAGTATTTT. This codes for CASGGQITDTQYF.

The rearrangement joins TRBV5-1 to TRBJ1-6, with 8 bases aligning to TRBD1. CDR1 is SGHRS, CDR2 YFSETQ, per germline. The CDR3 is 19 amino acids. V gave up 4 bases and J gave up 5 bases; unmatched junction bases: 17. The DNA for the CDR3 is TGCGCCAGCAGCCTACGGCCTTGGGCAGGGGGCGCCGATAATTCACCCCTCCACTTT. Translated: CASSLRPWAGGADNSPLHF.

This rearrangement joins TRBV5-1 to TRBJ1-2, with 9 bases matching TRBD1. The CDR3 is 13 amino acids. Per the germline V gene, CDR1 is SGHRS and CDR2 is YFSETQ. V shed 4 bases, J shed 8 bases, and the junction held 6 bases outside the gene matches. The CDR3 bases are TGCGCCAGCAGCACCCGGGACAGGGAGGGCTACACCTTC. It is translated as CASSTRDREGYTF.

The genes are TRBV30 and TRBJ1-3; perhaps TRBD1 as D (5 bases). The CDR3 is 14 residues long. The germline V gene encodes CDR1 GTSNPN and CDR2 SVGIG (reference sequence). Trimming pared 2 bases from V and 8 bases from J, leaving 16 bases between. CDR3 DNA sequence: TGTGCCTGGAGTCGGAGGGGTTCTGTGTACACCATATATTTT. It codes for CAWSRRGSVYTIYF.

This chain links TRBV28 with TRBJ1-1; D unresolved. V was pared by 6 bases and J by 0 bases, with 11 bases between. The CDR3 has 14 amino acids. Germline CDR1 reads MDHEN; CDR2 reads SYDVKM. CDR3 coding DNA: TGTGCCAGCAGCATCGGACTAATGAACACTGAAGCTTTCTTT. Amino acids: CASSIGLMNTEAFF.

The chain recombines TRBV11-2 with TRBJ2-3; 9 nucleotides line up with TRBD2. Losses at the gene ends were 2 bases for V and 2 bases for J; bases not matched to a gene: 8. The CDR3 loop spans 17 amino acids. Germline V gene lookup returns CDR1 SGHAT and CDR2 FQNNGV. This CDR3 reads CASSLPYAGGPTDTQYF. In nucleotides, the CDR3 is TGTGCCAGCAGCTTACCCTATGCGGGGGGGCCCACAGATACGCAGTATTTT.

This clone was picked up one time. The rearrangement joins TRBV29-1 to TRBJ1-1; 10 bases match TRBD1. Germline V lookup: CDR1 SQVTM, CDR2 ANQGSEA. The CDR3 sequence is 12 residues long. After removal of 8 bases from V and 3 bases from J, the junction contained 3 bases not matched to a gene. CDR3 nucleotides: TGCAGCATAGGGACAGGGGACACTGAAGCTTTCTTT. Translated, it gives CSIGTGDTEAFF.

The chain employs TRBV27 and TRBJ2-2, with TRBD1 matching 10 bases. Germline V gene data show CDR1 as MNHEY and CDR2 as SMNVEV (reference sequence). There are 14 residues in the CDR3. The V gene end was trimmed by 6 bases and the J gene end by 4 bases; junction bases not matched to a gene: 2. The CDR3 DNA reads TGTGCCAGCAGAAGGACAGGGGGCACCGGGGAGCTGTTTTTT. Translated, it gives CASRRTGGTGELFF.

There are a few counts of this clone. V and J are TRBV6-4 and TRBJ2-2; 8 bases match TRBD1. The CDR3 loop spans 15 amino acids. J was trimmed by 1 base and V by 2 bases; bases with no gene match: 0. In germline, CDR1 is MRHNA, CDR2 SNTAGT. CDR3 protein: CASSDGTGNTGELFF. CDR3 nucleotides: TGTGCCAGCAGTGACGGGACAGGGAACACCGGGGAGCTGTTTTTT.

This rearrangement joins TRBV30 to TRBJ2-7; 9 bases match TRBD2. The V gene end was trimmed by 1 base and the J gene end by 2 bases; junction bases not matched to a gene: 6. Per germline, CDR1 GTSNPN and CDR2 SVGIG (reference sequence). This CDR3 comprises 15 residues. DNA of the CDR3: TGTGCCTGGAGTGAACGGACTAGCGAGACCTACGAGCAGTACTTC. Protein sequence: CAWSERTSETYEQYF.

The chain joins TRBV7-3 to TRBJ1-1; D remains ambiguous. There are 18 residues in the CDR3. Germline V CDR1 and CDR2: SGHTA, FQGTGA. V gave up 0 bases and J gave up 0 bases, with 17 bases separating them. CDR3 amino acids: CASSLTFSPKQMNTEAFF. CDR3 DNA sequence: TGTGCCAGCAGCTTAACTTTTTCGCCTAAACAGATGAACACTGAAGCTTTCTTT.

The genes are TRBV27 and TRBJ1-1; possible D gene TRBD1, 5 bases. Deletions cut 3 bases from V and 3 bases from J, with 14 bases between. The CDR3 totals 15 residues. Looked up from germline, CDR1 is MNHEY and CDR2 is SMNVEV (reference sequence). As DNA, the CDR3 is TGTGCCAGCAGTTTGACCCCCGGGACTTACACTGAAGCTTTCTTT. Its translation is CASSLTPGTYTEAFF.

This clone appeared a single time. The CDR3 region is CASSSRQYEQYF. The DNA of the CDR3 is TGTGCCAGCAGCTCGAGGCAGTACGAGCAGTACTTC. V gene TRBV11-2 combines with J gene TRBJ2-7, with no clear D. The V end was cut by 4 bases, the J end by 4 bases, with 8 bases between. Per germline, CDR1 SGHAT and CDR2 FQNNGV. The CDR3 runs 12 residues.

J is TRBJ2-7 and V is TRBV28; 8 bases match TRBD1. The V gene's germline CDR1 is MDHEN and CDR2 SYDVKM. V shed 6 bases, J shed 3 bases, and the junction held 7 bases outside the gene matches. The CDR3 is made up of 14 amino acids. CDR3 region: CASRPQGQDYEQYF. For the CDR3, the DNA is TGTGCCAGCAGGCCCCAGGGACAGGACTACGAGCAGTACTTC.

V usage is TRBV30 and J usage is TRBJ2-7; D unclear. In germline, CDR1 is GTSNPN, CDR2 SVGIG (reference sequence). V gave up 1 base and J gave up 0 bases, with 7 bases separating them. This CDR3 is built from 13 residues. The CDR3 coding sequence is TGTGCCTGGAGTGGTGGCGGCTCCTACGAGCAGTACTTC. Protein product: CAWSGGGSYEQYF. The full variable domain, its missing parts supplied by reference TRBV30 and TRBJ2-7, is SQTIHQWPATLVQPVGSPLSLECTVEGTSNPNLYWYRQAAGRGLQLLFYSVGIGQISSEVPQNLSASRPQDRQFILSSKKLLLSDSGFYLCAWSGGGSYEQYFGPGTRLTVT.

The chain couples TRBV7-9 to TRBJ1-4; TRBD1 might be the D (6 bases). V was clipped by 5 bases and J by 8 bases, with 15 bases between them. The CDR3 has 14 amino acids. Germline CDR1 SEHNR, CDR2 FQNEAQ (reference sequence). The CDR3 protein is CASSTDRLGEKLFF. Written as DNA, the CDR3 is TGTGCCAGCAGCACTGACAGGTTAGGCGAAAAACTGTTTTTT.

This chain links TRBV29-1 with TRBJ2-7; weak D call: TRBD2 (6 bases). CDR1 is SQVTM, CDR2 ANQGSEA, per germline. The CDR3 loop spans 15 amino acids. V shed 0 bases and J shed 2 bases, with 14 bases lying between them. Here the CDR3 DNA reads TGCAGCGTTGAAGATCAGGAGGGTTTCCCCTACGAGCAGTACTTC. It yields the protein CSVEDQEGFPYEQYF.

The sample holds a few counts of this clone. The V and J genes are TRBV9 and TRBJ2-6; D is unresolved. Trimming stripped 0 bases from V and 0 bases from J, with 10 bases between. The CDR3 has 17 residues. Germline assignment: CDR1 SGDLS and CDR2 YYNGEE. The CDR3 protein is CASSVEVWASGANVLTF. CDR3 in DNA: TGTGCCAGCAGCGTAGAGGTCTGGGCCTCTGGGGCCAACGTCCTGACTTTC.